This T cell receptor (beta chain) was obtained from a study of blood T cells in healthy people across ages. The CDR3 length is 13 residues. Trimming at V came to 10 bases and at J to 9 bases, leaving 11 bases not matched to a gene. Looked up from germline, CDR1 is ENHRY and CDR2 is SYGVKD. Primed by a sample-barcoded 5' primer and a J-beta primer mix, a second PCR proceeded for 7 to 11 cycles. Each CDR3 protein is one row after TCRdb ran MiXCR on the 5' RACE reads. The profile shows hundreds of thousands of distinct CDR3 sequences, roughly 20% of them singletons. The V call is TRBV10-3, the J call TRBJ2-5, with 10 bases aligning to TRBD2. Sequenced sample: blood. The receptor comes from a man aged 65-85 years in good health. The CDR3 DNA is TGTGCCAGCGGCAGCGGGGGGGCCGGGTCCCAGTACTTC. It yields the protein CASGSGGAGSQYF.